This entry is about one T cell receptor (beta chain). The data derive from a study of blood T cell repertoires in COVID-19. Overall study: There were acute and convalescent COVID-19 samples, and they came from the United States, Italy and Spain. Nucleic acid was either cDNA or gDNA, and it came from T cells, B-cell-depleted T cells, or PBMCs.

Under the authors' procedure: For nucleated cells, counts were estimated from reference gene primer amplification. The method was immunoSEQ multiplex PCR; TCRdb's version includes in-frame clones alone and lacks a portion of them. The V and J calls and clone size are taken from that table; D and trimming were inferred from the DNA. The sample has some 300,000 clones; less than 90% are singletons. CDR3 length: 16 amino acids. The ends were cut back, 3 bases at V and 4 bases at J, with 17 bases in the middle. CDR1 is SGHDN and CDR2 is FVKESK in the germline V gene. Sequenced sample: peripheral blood. This clonotype was sampled from an older woman with COVID-19, enrolled during active disease. The V call is TRBV14, the J call TRBJ2-3, with D possibly TRBD1 on 6 matching bases. The CDR3 DNA is TGTGCCAGCAGCCACCTCGGCGCAGGACAGTCAGATACGCAGTATTTT. It encodes CASSHLGAGQSDTQYF. Drawing the rest from reference TRBV14 and TRBJ2-3, the complete variable domain is EAGVTQFPSHSVIEKGQTVTLRCDPISGHDNLYWYRRVMGKEIKFLLHFVKESKQDESGMPNNRFLAERTGGTYSTLKVQPAELEDSGVYFCASSHLGAGQSDTQYFGPGTRLTVL.